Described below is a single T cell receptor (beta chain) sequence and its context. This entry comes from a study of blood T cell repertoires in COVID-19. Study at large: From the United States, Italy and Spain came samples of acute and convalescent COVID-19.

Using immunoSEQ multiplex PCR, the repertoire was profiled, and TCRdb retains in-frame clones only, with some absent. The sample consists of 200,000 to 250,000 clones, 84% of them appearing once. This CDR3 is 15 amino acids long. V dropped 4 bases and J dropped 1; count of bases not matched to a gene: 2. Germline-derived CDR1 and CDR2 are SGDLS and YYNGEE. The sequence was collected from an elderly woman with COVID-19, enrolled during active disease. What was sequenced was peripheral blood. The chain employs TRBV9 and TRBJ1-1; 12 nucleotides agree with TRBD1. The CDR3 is CASSLGQGANTEAFF. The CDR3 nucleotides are TGTGCCAGCAGCCTGGGACAGGGGGCGAACACTGAAGCTTTCTTT.